Listed here are 3 T cell receptor beta chains from one sample, sequenced in a study of T cell responses to AZD1222 COVID-19 vaccine. TCRdb's table, derived via immunoSEQ multiplex PCR, lists solely in-frame clones and lacks some. The sample consists of under 70,000 clones, 80% to 90% of them appearing once. The sequencing used peripheral blood, collected on day 0 of AZD1222 vaccination. The receptors come from an adult in good health.

V usage is TRBV7-2 and J usage is TRBJ1-6, with 8 bases that match TRBD1. In germline, CDR1 is SGHTA, CDR2 FQGNSA. The CDR3 has 16 residues. After removal of 5 bases from V and 2 bases from J, the junction contained 5 bases not matched to a gene. The CDR3 DNA reads as TGTGCCAGCAGCCTCCCAGGGGGCGCCTATAATTCACCCCTCCACTTT. Translating it yields CASSLPGGAYNSPLHF.

The chain is built from TRBV27 and TRBJ2-7, with D maybe TRBD1 (5 bases). Trimming removed 6 bases from V and 6 bases from J, with 12 bases in between. This CDR3 region has 12 residues. Germline CDR1 reads MNHEY; CDR2 reads SMNVEV (reference sequence). This chain's CDR3 is CASSPQGLEQYF. The CDR3 DNA is TGTGCCAGCAGCCCCCAGGGTCTCGAGCAGTACTTC.

This sequence joins TRBV27 and TRBJ1-1; possibly TRBD1 for D (6 bases). The germline V and J ends were trimmed by 5 bases and 1 base, with 11 bases remaining between them. The CDR3 has 14 residues. Germline CDR1 reads MNHEY; CDR2 reads SMNVEV (reference sequence). Written as DNA, the CDR3 is TGTGCCAGCAGTATCACCAGGGGGAACACTGAAGCTTTCTTT. Translation gives CASSITRGNTEAFF.